Following are 6 T cell receptor beta chains from one sample sequenced in a study of CD8 T cells in ankylosing spondylitis. Study-level results: Fewer than ten highly homologous variants made up a TCR beta motif that seemed to typify ankylosing spondylitis blood.

For these TCRs, the target antigens are not known. TCRdb re-analysed the 5' RACE reads in MiXCR, keeping a single row per CDR3 protein. The sample contains 670,000 or so distinct CDR3 sequences, 19% of which appear only once. The sequencing sample was made of blood, either unsorted or a sorted T cell fraction (not recorded which). Receptors were obtained from a male donor with ankylosing spondylitis.

This clonotype was picked up a small number of times. This chain links TRBV12-3 or TRBV12-4 with TRBJ1-6, with 8 bases that match TRBD1. Losses at the gene ends were 7 bases for V and 14 bases for J; bases not matched to a gene: 16. This CDR3 contains 15 residues. CDR3 sequence reads: CASISGQGPRGTLHF. In DNA, the CDR3 is TGTGCCAGCATCAGCGGACAGGGCCCCCGTGGCACCCTCCACTTT.

The chain has TRBV29-1 and TRBJ2-7; weak D call: TRBD2 (7 bases). Germline CDR1 reads SQVTM; CDR2 reads ANQGSEA. This CDR3 has 14 residues. Trimming took 6 bases from V and 1 from J, leaving 16 bases between them. CDR3 in amino acids: CSVLEGGISYEQYF. The CDR3 nucleotides read TGCAGCGTACTGGAGGGGGGGATATCCTACGAGCAGTACTTC.

The V call is TRBV6-1, the J call TRBJ2-7; D might be TRBD2 (6 bases). The CDR3 is 14 residues long. The V gene's germline CDR1 is MNHNS and CDR2 SASEGT. The germline V and J ends were trimmed by 4 bases and 0 bases, with 10 bases remaining between them. The CDR3 region is CASSAGTHSYEQYF. DNA of the CDR3: TGTGCCAGCAGTGCCGGGACTCACTCCTACGAGCAGTACTTC.

This chain uses TRBV5-1 with TRBJ2-2; 13 nucleotides agree with TRBD2. Per germline, CDR1 SGHRS and CDR2 YFSETQ. The J segment lost 5 bases and the V segment lost 4 bases, leaving 8 bases of the junction unmatched. The length of the CDR3 is 17 residues. Here the CDR3 reads CASSPPGLAGATGELFF. The CDR3 region has the DNA TGCGCCAGCAGCCCCCCCGGACTAGCGGGAGCGACCGGGGAGCTGTTTTTT.

The chain is built from TRBV6-1 and TRBJ1-2; perhaps TRBD1 as D (6 bases). The V gene lost 7 bases and the J gene lost 8 bases, with 17 bases spanning the gap. Germline CDR1 MNHNS, CDR2 SASEGT. This CDR3 spans 13 amino acids. CDR3 in DNA: TGTGCCAGCACCTCCCCAGGGGTTGGGGGCTACACCTTC. Protein product: CASTSPGVGGYTF.

The V gene is TRBV12-3 or TRBV12-4, the J gene TRBJ2-5, with D maybe TRBD1 (6 bases). This CDR3 is built from 14 residues. V was cut by 3 bases and J by 1 base, with 9 bases left in between. In nucleotides, the CDR3 is TGTGCCAGCAGTTTCCGGGACATCCAAGAGACCCAGTACTTC. Its protein is CASSFRDIQETQYF.